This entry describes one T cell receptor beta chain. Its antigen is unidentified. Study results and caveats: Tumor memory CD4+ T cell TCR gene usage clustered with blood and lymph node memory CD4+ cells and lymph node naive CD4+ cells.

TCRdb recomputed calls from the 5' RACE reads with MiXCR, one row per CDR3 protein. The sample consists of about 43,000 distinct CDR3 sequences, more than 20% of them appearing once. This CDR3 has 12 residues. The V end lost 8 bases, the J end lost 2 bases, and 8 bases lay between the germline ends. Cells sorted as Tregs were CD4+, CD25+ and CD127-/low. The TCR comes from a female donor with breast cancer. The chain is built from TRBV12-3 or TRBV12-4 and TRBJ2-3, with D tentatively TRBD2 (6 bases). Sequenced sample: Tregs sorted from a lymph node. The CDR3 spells CASAGITDTQYF. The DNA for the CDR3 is TGTGCCAGCGCGGGAATCACAGATACGCAGTATTTT.